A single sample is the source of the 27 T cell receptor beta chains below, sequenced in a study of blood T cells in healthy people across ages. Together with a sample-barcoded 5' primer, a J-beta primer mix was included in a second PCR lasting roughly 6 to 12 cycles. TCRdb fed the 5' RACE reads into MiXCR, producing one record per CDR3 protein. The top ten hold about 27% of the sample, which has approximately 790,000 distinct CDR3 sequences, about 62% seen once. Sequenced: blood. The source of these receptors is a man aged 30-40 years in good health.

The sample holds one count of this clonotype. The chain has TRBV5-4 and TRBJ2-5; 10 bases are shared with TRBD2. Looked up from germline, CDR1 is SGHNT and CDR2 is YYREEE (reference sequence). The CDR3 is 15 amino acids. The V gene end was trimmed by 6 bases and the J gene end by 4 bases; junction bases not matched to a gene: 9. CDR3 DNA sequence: TGTGCCAGCACGAGCGGGGGGGCCGGGACAGAGACCCAGTACTTC. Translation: CASTSGGAGTETQYF.

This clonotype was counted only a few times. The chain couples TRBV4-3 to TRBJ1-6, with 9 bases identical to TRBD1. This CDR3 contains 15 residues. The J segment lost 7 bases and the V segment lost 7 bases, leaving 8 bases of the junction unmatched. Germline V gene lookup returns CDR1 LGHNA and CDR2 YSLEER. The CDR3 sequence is CASKQGAYVNSPLHF. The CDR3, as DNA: TGCGCCAGCAAACAGGGGGCGTATGTCAATTCACCCCTCCACTTT.

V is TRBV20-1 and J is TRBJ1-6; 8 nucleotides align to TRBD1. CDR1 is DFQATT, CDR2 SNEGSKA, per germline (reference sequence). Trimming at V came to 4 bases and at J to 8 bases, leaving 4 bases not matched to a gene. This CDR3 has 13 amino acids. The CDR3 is CSAISRGHSPLHF. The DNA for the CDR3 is TGCAGTGCTATTTCCAGGGGGCATTCACCCCTCCACTTT.

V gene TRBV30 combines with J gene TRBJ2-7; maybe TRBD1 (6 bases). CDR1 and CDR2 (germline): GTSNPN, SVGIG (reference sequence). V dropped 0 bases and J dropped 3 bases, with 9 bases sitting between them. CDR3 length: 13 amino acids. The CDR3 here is CAWSVLQGYEQYF. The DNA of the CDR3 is TGTGCCTGGAGTGTACTACAGGGCTACGAGCAGTACTTC.

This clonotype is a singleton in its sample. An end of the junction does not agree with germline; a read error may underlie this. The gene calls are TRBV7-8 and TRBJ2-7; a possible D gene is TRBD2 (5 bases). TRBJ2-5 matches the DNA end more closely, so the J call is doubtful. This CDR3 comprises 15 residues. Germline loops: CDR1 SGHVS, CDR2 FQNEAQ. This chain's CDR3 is CARSLALAHAGTQYF. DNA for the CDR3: TGTGCCAGAAGCTTGGCACTGGCCCATGCGGGGACCCAGTACTTC.

The CDR3: CSADLPGQGAYEQYF. In DNA form, the CDR3 reads TGCAGTGCAGACTTGCCGGGACAGGGGGCCTACGAGCAGTACTTC. The V and J genes are TRBV20-1 and TRBJ2-7, with 11 bases identical to TRBD1. The CDR3 length is 15 residues. Germline lookup yields CDR1 DFQATT and CDR2 SNEGSKA (reference sequence). The junction had 9 bases not matched to a gene; V was cut back by 6 bases and J by 2 bases.

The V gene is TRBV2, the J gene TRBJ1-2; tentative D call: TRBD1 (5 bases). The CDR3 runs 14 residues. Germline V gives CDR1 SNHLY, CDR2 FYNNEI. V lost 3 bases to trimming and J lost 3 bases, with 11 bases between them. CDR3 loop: CASSDGGEYYGYTF. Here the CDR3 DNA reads TGTGCCAGCAGTGACGGGGGGGAGTACTATGGCTACACCTTC. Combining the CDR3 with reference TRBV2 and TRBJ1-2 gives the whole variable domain EPEVTQTPSHQVTQMGQEVILRCVPISNHLYFYWYRQILGQKVEFLVSFYNNEISEKSEIFDDQFSVERPDGSNFTLKIRSTKLEDSAMYFCASSDGGEYYGYTFGSGTRLTVV.

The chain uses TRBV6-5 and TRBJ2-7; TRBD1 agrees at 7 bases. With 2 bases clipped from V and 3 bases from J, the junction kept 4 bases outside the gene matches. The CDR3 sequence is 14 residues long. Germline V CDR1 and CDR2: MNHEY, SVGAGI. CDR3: CASSYRGQRYEQYF. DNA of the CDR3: TGTGCCAGCAGTTACAGGGGACAGCGCTACGAGCAGTACTTC.

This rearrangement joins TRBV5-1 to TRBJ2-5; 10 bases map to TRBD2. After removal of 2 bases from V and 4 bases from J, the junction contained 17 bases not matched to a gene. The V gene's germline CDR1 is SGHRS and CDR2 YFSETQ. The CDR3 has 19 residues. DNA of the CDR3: TGCGCCAGCAGCTTCAATTCCCCTCGGAGCGGGGGGGCCTTAGAGACCCAGTACTTC. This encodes CASSFNSPRSGGALETQYF.

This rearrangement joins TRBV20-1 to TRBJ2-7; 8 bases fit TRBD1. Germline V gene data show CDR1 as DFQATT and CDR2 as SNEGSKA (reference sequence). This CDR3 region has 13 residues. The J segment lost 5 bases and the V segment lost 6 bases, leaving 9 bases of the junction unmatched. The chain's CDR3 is CSARTGSNNEQYF. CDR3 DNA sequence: TGCAGTGCCAGGACAGGGTCAAACAACGAGCAGTACTTC.

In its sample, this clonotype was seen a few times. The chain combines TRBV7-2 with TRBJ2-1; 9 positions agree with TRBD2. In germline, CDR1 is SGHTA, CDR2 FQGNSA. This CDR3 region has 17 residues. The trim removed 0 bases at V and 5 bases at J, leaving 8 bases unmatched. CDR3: CASSLAFGSGGNNEQFF. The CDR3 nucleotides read TGTGCCAGCAGCTTAGCCTTCGGTAGCGGGGGCAACAATGAGCAGTTCTTC. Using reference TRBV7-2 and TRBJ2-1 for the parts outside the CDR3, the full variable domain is GAGVSQSPSNKVTEKGKDVELRCDPISGHTALYWYRQSLGQGLEFLIYFQGNSAPDKSGLPSDRFSAERTGGSVSTLTIQRTQQEDSAVYLCASSLAFGSGGNNEQFFGPGTRLTVL.

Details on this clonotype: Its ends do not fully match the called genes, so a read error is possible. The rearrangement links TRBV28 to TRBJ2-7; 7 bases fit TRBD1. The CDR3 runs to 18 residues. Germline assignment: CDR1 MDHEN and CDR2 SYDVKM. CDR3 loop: CASSLRASGGPISDEQYF. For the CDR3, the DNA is TGTGCCAGCAGTTTACGGGCTTCAGGGGGACCAATCTCCGACGAGCAGTACTTC. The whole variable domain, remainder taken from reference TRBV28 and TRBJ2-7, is DVKVTQSSRYLVKRTGEKVFLECVQDMDHENMFWYRQDPGLGLRLIYFSYDVKMKEKGDIPEGYSVSREKKERFSLILESASTNQTSMYLCASSLRASGGPISDEQYFGPGTRLTVT.

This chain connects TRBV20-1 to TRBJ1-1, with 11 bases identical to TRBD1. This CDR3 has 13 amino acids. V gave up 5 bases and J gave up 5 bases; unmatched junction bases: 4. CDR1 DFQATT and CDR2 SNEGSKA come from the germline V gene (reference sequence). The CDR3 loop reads CSARGQGETEAFF. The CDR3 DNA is TGCAGTGCTCGGGGACAGGGGGAGACTGAAGCTTTCTTT.

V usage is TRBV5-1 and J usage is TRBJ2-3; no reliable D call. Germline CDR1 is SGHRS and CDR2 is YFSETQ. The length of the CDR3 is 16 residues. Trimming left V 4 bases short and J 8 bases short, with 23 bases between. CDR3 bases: TGCGCCAGCAGCGTCCGGAACCCCAACCCGCCGCGTACGCAGTATTTT. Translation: CASSVRNPNPPRTQYF.

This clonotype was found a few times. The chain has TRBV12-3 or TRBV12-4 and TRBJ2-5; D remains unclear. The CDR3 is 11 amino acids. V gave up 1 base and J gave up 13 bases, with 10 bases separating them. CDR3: CASSLGGDPYF. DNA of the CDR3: TGTGCCAGCAGTTTAGGGGGTGATCCGTACTTC.

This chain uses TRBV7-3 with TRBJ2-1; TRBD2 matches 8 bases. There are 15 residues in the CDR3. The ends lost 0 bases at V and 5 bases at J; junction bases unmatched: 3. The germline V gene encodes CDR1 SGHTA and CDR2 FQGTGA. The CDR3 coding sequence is TGTGCCAGCAGCTTAACTAGCGGGACCCACAATGAGCAGTTCTTC. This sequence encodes CASSLTSGTHNEQFF.

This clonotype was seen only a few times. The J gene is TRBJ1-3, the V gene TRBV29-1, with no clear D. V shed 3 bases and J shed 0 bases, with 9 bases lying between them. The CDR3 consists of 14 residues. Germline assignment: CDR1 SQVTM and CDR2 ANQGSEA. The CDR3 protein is CSVEWEGSGNTIYF. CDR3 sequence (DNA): TGCAGCGTTGAGTGGGAGGGCTCTGGAAACACCATATATTTT.

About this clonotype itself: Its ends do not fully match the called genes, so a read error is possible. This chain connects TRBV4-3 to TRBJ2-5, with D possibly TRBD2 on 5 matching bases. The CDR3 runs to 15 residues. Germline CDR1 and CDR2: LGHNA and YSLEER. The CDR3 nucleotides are TGCGCCAACAGCCAGCACGTGAGGGCCCAAGAGACCCAGTACTTC. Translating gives CANSQHVRAQETQYF.

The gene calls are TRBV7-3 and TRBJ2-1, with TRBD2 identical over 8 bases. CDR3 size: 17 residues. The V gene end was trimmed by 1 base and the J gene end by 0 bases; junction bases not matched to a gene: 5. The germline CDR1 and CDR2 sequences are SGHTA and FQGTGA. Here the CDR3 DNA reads TGTGCCAGCAGCTTAAACGGGGGGGAGGGCTCCTACAATGAGCAGTTCTTC. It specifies CASSLNGGEGSYNEQFF.

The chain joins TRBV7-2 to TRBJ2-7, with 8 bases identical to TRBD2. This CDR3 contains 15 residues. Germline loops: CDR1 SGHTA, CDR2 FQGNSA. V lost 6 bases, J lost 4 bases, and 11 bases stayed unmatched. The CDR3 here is CASRPTSAGLYEQYF. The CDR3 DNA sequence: TGTGCCAGCAGACCGACTAGCGCGGGACTTTACGAGCAGTACTTC.

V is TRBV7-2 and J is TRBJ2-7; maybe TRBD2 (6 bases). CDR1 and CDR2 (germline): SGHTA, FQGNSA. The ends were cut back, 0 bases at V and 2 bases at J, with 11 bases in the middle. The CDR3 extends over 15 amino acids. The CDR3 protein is CASSLAGSGAYEQYF. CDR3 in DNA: TGTGCCAGCAGCTTAGCTGGTAGCGGTGCCTACGAGCAGTACTTC.

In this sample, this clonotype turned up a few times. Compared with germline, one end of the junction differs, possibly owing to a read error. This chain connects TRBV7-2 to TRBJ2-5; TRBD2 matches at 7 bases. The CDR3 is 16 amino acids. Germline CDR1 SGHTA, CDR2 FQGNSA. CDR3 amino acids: CASSLVGTNNQETQYF. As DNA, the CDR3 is TGTGCCAGCAGCTTAGTAGGGACTAATAACCAAGAGACTCAGTACTTC. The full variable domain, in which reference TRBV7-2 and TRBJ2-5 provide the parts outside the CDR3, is GAGVSQSPSNKVTEKGKDVELRCDPISGHTALYWYRQSLGQGLEFLIYFQGNSAPDKSGLPSDRFSAERTGGSVSTLTIQRTQQEDSAVYLCASSLVGTNNQETQYFGPGTRLLVL.

In DNA, the CDR3 is TGTGCCAGCATCAAAGCCCCGGACAGCATGAACACTGAAGCTTTCTTT. Translating gives CASIKAPDSMNTEAFF. This chain links TRBV27 with TRBJ1-1; tentative D call: TRBD1 (6 bases). V lost 7 bases and J lost 0, with 18 bases in between. Germline values: CDR1 MNHEY, CDR2 SMNVEV (reference sequence). The CDR3 runs 16 residues.

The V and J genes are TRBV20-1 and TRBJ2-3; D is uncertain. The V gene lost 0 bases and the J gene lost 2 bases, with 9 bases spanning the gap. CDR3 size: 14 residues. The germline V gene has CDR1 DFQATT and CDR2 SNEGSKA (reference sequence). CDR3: CSARDPRYTDTQYF. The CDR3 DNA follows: TGCAGTGCTAGAGATCCACGCTACACAGATACGCAGTATTTT.

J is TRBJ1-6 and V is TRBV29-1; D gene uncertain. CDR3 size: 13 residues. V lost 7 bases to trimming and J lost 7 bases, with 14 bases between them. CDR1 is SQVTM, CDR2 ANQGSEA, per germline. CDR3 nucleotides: TGCAGCGCTTCGGAATTTGCCAATTCACCCCTCCACTTT. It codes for CSASEFANSPLHF.

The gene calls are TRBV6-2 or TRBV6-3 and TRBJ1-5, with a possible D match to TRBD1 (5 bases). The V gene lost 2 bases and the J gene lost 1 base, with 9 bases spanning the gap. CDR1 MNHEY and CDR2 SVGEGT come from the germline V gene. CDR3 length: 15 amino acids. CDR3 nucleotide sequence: TGTGCCAGCAGTTACGCATACAGGAGCAATCAGCCCCAGCATTTT. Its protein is CASSYAYRSNQPQHF.

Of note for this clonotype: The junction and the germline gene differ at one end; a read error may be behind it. CDR3 coding DNA: TGTGCCAGCATTCGGGGGGTTGATAATTCACCTCTCCACTTT. Protein: CASIRGVDNSPLHF. The rearrangement links TRBV12-3 or TRBV12-4 to TRBJ1-6; D possibly corresponds to TRBD1 (5 bases). The CDR3 is 14 amino acids.